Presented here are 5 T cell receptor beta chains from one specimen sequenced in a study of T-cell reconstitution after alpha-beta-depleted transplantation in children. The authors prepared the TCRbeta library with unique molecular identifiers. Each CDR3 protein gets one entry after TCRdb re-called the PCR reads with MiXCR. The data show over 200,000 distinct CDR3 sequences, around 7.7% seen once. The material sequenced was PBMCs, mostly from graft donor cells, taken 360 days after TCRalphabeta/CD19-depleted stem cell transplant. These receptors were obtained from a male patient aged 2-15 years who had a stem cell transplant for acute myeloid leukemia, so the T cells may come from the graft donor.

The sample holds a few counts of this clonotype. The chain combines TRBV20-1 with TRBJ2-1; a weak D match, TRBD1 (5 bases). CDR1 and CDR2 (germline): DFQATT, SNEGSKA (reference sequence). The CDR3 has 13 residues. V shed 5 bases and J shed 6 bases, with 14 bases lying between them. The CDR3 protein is CSADVGALNEQFF. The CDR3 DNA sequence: TGCAGTGCTGACGTAGGGGCGCTCAATGAGCAGTTCTTC.

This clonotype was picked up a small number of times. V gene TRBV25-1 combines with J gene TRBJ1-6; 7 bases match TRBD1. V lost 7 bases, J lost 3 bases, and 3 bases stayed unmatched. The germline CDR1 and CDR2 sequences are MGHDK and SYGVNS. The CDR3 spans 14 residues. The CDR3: CASMGTVYNSPLHF. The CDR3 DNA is TGTGCCAGCATGGGGACAGTCTATAATTCACCCCTCCACTTT.

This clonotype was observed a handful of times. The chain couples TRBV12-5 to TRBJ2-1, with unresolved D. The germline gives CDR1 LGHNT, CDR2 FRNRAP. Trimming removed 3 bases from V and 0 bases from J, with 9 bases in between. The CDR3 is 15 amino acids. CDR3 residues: CASGFRQSSYNEQFF. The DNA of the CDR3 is TGTGCTAGTGGTTTTCGGCAGAGCTCCTACAATGAGCAGTTCTTC.

Here the CDR3 DNA reads TGTGCCAGCAGCTTAGTCGCGAAGCTCGGACAGGGGGCCCAAGATACGCAGTATTTT. Translation: CASSLVAKLGQGAQDTQYF. This chain links TRBV7-4 with TRBJ2-3; 11 bases line up with TRBD1. Germline CDR1 SGHVT, CDR2 SQSDAQ. The V gene end was trimmed by 1 base and the J gene end by 5 bases; junction bases not matched to a gene: 14. The CDR3 is made up of 19 amino acids.

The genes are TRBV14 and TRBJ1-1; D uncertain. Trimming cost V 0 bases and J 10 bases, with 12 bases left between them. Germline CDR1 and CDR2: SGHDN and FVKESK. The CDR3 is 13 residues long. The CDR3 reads CASSQERKFVAFF. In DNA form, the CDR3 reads TGTGCCAGCAGCCAAGAACGGAAGTTCGTAGCTTTCTTT.